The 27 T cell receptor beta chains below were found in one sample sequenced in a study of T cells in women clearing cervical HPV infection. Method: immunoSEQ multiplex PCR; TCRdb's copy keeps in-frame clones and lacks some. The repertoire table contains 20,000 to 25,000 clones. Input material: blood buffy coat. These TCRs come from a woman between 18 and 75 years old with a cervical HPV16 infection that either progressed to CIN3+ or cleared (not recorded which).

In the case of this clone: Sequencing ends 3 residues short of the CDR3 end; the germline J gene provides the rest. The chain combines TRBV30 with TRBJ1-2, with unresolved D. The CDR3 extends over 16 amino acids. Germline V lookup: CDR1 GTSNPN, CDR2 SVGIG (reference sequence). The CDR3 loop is CAWSTSGGVSYNDYTF. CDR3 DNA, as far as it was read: TGTGCCTGGAGTACTAGCGGTGGGGTGTCCTACAATGAC.

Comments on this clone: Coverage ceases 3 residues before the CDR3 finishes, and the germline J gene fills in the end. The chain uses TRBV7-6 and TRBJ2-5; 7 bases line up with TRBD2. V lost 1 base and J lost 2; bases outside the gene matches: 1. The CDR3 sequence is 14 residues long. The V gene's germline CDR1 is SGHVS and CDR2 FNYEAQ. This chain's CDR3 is CASSLGGGQETQYF. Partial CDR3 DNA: TGTGCCAGCAGCTTAGGGGGGGGACAAGAGACC.

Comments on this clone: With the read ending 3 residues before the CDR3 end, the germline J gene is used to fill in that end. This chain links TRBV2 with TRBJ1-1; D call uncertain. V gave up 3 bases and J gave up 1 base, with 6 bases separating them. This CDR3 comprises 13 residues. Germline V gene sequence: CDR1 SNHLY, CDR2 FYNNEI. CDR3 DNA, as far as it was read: TGTGCCAGCAGTGAGGCCGAGAACACTGAA. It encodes CASSEAENTE. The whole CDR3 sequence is CASSEAENTEAFF.

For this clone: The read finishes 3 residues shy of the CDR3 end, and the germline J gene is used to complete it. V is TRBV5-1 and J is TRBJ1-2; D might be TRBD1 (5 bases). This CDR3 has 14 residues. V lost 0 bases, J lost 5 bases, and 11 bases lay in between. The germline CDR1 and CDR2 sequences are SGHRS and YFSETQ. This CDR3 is CASSLEGEGYGYTF. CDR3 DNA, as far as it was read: TGCGCCAGCAGCTTGGAAGGGGAAGGGTATGGC.

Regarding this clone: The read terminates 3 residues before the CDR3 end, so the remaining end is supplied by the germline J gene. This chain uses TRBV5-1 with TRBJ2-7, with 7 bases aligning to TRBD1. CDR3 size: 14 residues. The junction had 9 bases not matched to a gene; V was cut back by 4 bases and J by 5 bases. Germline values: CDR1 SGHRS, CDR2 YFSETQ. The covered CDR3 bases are TGCGCCAGCAGCCCGGGACAGTCCGCGGACGAG. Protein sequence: CASSPGQSADE. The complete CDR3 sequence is CASSPGQSADEQYF. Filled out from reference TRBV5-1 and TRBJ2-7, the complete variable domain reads KAGVTQTPRYLIKTRGQQVTLSCSPISGHRSVSWYQQTPGQGLQFLFEYFSETQRNKGNFPGRFSGRQFSNSRSEMNVSTLELGDSALYLCASSPGQSADEQYFGPGTRLTVT.

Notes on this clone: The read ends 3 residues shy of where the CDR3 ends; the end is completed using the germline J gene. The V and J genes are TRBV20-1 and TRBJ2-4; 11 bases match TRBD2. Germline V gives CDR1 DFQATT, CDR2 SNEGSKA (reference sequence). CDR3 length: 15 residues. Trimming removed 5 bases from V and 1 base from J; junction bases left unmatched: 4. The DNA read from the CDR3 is TGCAGTGCTCAACTAGCGGGAGAGGCCAAAAACATT. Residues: CSAQLAGEAKNI. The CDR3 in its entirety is CSAQLAGEAKNIQYF.

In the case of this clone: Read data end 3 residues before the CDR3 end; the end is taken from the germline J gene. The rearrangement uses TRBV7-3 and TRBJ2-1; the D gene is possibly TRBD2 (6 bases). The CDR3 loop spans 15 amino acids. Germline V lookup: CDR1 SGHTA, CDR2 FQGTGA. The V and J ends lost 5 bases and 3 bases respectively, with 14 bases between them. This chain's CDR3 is CASSVGLGGYNEQFF. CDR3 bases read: TGTGCCAGCAGCGTTGGACTGGGGGGCTACAATGAG.

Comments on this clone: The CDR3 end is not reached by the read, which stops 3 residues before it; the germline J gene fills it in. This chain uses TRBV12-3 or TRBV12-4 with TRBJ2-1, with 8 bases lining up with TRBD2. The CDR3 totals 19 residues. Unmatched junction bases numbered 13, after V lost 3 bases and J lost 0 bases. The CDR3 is CASSFVTSGEYPSYNEQFF. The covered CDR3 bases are TGTGCCAGCAGTTTTGTTACTAGCGGAGAATACCCCTCCTACAATGAG.

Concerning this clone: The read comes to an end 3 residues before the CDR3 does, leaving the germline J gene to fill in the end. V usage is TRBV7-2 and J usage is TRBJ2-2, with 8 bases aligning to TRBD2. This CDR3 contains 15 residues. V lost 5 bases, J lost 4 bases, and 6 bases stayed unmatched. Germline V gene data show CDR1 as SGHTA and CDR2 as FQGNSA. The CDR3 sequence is CASSPTSEGTGELFF. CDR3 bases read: TGTGCCAGCAGCCCGACTAGCGAAGGCACCGGGGAG.

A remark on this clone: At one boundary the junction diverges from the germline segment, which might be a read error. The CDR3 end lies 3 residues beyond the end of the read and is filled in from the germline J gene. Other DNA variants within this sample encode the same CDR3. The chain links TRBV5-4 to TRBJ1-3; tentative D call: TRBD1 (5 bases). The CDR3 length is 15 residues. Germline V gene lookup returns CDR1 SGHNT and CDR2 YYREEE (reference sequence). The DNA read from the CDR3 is TGTGCCAGCAGCTTGTCAGGGCGCTCTGGAAACACA. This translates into CASSLSGRSGNT. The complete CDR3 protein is CASSLSGRSGNTIYF.

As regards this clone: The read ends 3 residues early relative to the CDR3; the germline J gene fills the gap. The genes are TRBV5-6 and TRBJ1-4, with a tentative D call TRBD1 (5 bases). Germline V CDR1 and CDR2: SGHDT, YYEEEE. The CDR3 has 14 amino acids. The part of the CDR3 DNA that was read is TGTGCCAGCAGCTCCCTATCTGGGGCCAACGTA. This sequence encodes CASSSLSGANV. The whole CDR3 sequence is CASSSLSGANVLFF. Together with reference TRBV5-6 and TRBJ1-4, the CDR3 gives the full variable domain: DAGVTQSPTHLIKTRGQQVTLRCSPKSGHDTVSWYQQALGQGPQFIFQYYEEEERQRGNFPDRFSGHQFPNYSSELNVNALLLGDSALYLCASSSLSGANVLFFGSGTQLSVL.

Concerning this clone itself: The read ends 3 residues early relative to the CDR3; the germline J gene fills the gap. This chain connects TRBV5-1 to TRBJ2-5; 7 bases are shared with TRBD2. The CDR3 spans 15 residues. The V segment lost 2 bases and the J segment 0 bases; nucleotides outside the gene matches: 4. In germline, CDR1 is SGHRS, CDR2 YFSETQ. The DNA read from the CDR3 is TGCGCCAGCAGCTTTCCGGGACTACACCAAGAGACC. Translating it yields CASSFPGLHQET. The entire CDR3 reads CASSFPGLHQETQYF.

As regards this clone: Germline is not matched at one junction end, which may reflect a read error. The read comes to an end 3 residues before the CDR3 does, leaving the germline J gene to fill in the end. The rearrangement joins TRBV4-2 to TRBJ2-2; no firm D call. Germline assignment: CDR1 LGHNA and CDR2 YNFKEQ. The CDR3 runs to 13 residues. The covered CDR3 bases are TGCGCCAGCAGCCAAGATTTCTCCGGGGAG. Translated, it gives CASSQDFSGE. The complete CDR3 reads CASSQDFSGELFF.

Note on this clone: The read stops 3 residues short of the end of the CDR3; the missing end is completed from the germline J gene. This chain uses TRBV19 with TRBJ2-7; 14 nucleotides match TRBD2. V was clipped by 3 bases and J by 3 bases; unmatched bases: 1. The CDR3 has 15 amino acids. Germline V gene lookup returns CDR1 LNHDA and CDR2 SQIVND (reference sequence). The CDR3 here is CASSIGLAGGYEQYF. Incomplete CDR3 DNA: TGTGCCAGTAGTATCGGACTAGCGGGGGGCTACGAG. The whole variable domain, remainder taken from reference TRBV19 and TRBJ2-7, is DGGITQSPKYLFRKEGQNVTLSCEQNLNHDAMYWYRQDPGQGLRLIYYSQIVNDFQKGDIAEGYSVSREKKESFPLTVTSAQKNPTAFYLCASSIGLAGGYEQYFGPGTRLTVT.

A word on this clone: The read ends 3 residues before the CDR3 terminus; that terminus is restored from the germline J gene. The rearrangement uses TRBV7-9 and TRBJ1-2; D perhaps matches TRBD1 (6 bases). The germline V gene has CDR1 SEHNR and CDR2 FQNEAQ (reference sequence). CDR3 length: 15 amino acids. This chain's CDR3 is CASSSPPLGTRHYTF. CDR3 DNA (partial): TGTGCCAGCAGCTCCCCTCCGTTAGGGACAAGGCAT. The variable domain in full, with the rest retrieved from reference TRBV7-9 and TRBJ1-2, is DTGVSQNPRHKITKRGQNVTFRCDPISEHNRLYWYRQTLGQGPEFLTYFQNEAQLEKSRLLSDRFSAERPKGSFSTLEIQRTEQGDSAMYLCASSSPPLGTRHYTFGSGTRLTVV.

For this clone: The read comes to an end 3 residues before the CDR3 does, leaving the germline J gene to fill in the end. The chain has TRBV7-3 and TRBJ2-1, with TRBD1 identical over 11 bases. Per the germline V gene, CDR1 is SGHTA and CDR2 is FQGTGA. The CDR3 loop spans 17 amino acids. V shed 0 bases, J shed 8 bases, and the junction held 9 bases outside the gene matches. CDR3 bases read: TGTGCCAGCAGCTTAACGTTTCGAGGACAGGGGGCAGATGAG. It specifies CASSLTFRGQGADE. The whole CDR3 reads CASSLTFRGQGADEQFF.

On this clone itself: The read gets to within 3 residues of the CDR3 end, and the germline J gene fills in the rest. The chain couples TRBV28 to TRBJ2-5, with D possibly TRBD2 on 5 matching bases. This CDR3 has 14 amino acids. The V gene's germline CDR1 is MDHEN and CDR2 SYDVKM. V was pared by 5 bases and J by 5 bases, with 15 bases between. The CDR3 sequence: CASSRIGVRETQYF. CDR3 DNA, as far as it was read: TGTGCCAGCAGTCGCATCGGGGTACGGGAGACC.

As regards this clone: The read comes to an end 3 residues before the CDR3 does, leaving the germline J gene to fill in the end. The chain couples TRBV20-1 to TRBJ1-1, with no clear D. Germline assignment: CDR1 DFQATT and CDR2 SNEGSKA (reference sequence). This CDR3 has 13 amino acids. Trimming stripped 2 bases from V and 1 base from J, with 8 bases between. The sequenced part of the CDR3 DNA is TGCAGTGCTAGAAGTTGGGCGAACACTGAA. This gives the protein CSARSWANTE. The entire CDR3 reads CSARSWANTEAFF.

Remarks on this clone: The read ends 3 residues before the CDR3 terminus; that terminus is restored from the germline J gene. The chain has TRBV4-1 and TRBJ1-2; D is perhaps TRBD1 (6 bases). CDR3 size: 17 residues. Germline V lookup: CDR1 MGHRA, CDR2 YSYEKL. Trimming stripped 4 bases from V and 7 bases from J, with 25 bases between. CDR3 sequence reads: CASSRTTRRQEGIGYTF. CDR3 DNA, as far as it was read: TGCGCCAGCAGCCGTACCACCCGTCGACAGGAAGGTATTGGC.

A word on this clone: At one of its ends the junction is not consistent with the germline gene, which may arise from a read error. The part of the CDR3 DNA that was read is TGTGCTAGCAGCAAGATGCTAGCGGGGGGCTACAATGAC. Translating it yields CASSKMLAGGYND. The entire CDR3 protein is CASSKMLAGGYNDYTF. This sequence joins TRBV7-7 and TRBJ1-2, with D maybe TRBD1 (6 bases). The read finishes 3 residues shy of the CDR3 end, and the germline J gene is used to complete it. This CDR3 spans 16 amino acids. CDR1 and CDR2 (germline): SSHAT, FNYEAQ (reference sequence). Looking up the rest from reference TRBV7-7 and TRBJ1-2 gives the full variable domain: GAGVSQSPRYKVTKRGQDVTLRCDPISSHATLYWYQQALGQGPEFLTYFNYEAQPDKSGLPSDRFSAERPEGSISTLTIQRTEQRDSAMYRCASSKMLAGGYNDYTFGSGTRLTVV.

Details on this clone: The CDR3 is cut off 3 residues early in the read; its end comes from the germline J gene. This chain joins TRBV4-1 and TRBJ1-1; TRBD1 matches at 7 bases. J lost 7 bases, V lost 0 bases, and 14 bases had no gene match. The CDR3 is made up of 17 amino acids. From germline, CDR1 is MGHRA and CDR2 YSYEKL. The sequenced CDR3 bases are TGCGCCAGCAGCCAAGATATTCTTAGGGGGCGCGAAGGTGAA. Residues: CASSQDILRGREGE. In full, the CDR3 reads CASSQDILRGREGEAFF.

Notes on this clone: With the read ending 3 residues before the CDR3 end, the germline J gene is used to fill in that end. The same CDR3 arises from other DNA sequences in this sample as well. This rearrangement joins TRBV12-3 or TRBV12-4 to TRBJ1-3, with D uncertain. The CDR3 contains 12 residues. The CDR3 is CASSLAGVLIYF. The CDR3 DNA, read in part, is TGTGCCAGCAGTTTAGCCGGGGTATTG.

The CDR3 bases that were read are TGTGCCAGCAGTGAAGCAGCCCTTTACCAAGAGACC. Residues: CASSEAALYQET. The complete CDR3 protein is CASSEAALYQETQYF. This rearrangement joins TRBV2 to TRBJ2-5; D is unclear. The CDR3 goes on 3 residues after the read ends, and that part is filled in from the germline J gene. The CDR3 length is 15 residues. CDR1 is SNHLY, CDR2 FYNNEI, per germline. With 0 bases removed from V and 0 bases from J, the gap between germline ends came to 8 bases.

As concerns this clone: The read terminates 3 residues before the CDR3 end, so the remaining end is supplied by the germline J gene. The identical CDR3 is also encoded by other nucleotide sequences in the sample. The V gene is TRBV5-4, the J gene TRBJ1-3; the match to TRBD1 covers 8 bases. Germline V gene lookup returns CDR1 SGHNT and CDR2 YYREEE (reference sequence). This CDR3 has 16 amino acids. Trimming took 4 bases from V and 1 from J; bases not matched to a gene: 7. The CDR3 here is CASSSPDRVSGNTIYF. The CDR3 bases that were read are TGTGCCAGCAGCAGCCCGGACAGGGTTTCTGGAAACACC.

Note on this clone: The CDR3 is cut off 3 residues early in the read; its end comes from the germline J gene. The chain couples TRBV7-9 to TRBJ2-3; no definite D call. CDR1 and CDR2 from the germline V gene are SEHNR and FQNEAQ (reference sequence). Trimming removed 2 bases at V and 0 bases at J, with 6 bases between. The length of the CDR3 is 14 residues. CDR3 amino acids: CASSLISSTDTQYF. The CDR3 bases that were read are TGTGCCAGCAGCTTAATCAGTAGCACAGATACG. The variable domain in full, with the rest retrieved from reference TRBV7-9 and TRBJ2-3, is DTGVSQNPRHKITKRGQNVTFRCDPISEHNRLYWYRQTLGQGPEFLTYFQNEAQLEKSRLLSDRFSAERPKGSFSTLEIQRTEQGDSAMYLCASSLISSTDTQYFGPGTRLTVL.

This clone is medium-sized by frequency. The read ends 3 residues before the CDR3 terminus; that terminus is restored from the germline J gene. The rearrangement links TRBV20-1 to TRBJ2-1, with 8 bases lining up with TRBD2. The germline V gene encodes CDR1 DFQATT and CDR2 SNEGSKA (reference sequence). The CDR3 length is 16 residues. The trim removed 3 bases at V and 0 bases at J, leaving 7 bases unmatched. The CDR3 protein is CSASETSASSYNEQFF. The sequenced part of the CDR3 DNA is TGCAGTGCTAGTGAGACTAGCGCGAGCTCCTACAATGAG.

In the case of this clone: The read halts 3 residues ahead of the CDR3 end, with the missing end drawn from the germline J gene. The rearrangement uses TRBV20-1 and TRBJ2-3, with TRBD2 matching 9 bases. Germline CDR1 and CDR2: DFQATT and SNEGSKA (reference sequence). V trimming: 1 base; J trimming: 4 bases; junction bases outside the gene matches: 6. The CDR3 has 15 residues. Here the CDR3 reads CSARVVAGEPDTQYF. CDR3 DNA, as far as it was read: TGCAGTGCTAGAGTGGTAGCGGGGGAGCCAGATACG.